The 3 T cell receptor beta chains in this list originate from one sample, sequenced in a study of T-cell reconstitution after alpha-beta-depleted transplantation in children (dated by TCRdb to about 2016). Library creation used PCR. The sequencer listed for this sample is Illumina HiSeq 2500. TCR library preparation used molecular barcoding, with unique molecular identifiers applied to normalize quantification of the TCRbeta repertoire. TCRdb redid the processing of the public reads, applying fastp at Q25 and MiXCR, and retained in-frame beta chains. A single entry per CDR3 protein holds the most common genes and DNA from its merged rows. This sample gives about 600,000 distinct CDR3 sequences in total; roughly 23% of them show up just once. The top ten clones comprise 13% to 15% of the sample. Taken with the paper, the label for treatment or condition translates to: allogeneic hematopoietic cell transplantation with graft depleted of TCRalphabeta T cells and CD19 B cells.

This sample comprised PBMCs, mostly from graft donor cells, obtained 360 days after TCRalphabeta/CD19-depleted stem cell transplant. Receptors were obtained from a boy in the first two years of life who had a stem cell transplant for acute myeloid leukemia, so the T cells may come from the graft donor.

The genes are TRBV6-1 and TRBJ1-1, with D possibly being TRBD1 (5 bases). There are 15 residues in the CDR3. Germline V gene data show CDR1 as MNHNS and CDR2 as SASEGT. V lost 4 bases to trimming and J lost 3 bases, with 15 bases between them. Here the CDR3 DNA reads TGTGCCAGCAGTGTCGGGTCGCTGGGGGACACTGAAGCTTTCTTT. The encoded protein is CASSVGSLGDTEAFF.

The V gene is TRBV20-1, the J gene TRBJ2-3; D is perhaps TRBD1 (7 bases). V was cut by 6 bases and J by 6 bases, with 22 bases left in between. The CDR3 contains 15 residues. From germline, CDR1 is DFQATT and CDR2 SNEGSKA (reference sequence). Here the CDR3 reads CSALQGGTYADTQYF. The CDR3 nucleotides read TGCAGTGCCCTCCAGGGGGGAACTTACGCGGATACGCAGTATTTT.

The chain recombines TRBV5-1 with TRBJ2-2; 9 bases match TRBD2. The CDR3 is 16 residues long. Trimming at V came to 2 bases and at J to 7 bases, leaving 9 bases not matched to a gene. CDR1 SGHRS and CDR2 YFSETQ come from the germline V gene. The CDR3 nucleotides read TGCGCCAGCAGCTTAGGGCTAGCGGGGTCCCGCGGGGAGCTGTTTTTT. It specifies CASSLGLAGSRGELFF. Full variable domain (missing parts from reference TRBV5-1 and TRBJ2-2): KAGVTQTPRYLIKTRGQQVTLSCSPISGHRSVSWYQQTPGQGLQFLFEYFSETQRNKGNFPGRFSGRQFSNSRSEMNVSTLELGDSALYLCASSLGLAGSRGELFFGEGSRLTVL.